These 17 T cell receptor beta chains share one sample of origin, sequenced in a study of blood T cell repertoires in COVID-19. Data came from immunoSEQ multiplex PCR; TCRdb stores just in-frame clones and leaves some out. Of 380,000 or so clones listed, less than 90% are singletons. Input material: peripheral blood. The receptors here all came from an older woman with COVID-19, enrolled during active disease.

V gene TRBV5-6 combines with J gene TRBJ2-2; 8 bases match TRBD1. V shed 3 bases, J shed 3 bases, and the junction held 7 bases outside the gene matches. The CDR3 contains 16 residues. In germline, CDR1 is SGHDT, CDR2 YYEEEE. The DNA for the CDR3 is TGTGCCAGCAGCTCCACTAGACAGGGGTACACCGGGGAGCTGTTTTTT. Protein sequence: CASSSTRQGYTGELFF.

This clone was observed a single time. The gene calls are TRBV18 and TRBJ2-1; D perhaps matches TRBD2 (6 bases). Germline CDR1 reads KGHSH; CDR2 reads LQKENI. The CDR3 loop spans 16 amino acids. V was pared by 2 bases and J by 2 bases, with 13 bases between. CDR3 in amino acids: CASSPGGGITYNEQFF. The DNA for the CDR3 is TGTGCCAGCTCACCAGGAGGCGGGATTACCTACAATGAGCAGTTCTTC.

This chain links TRBV27 with TRBJ2-1, with TRBD2 matching over 11 bases. Germline CDR1 MNHEY, CDR2 SMNVEV (reference sequence). Trimming took 3 bases from V and 9 from J; bases not matched to a gene: 16. The CDR3 has 18 amino acids. In DNA form, the CDR3 reads TGTGCCAGCAGTTTGGCACCACCCTCCGGGACTAGCGGTGGTGAGCAGTTCTTC. This codes for CASSLAPPSGTSGGEQFF.

This chain connects TRBV9 to TRBJ2-1, with 8 bases lining up with TRBD2. This CDR3 has 16 residues. V trimming: 4 bases; J trimming: 6 bases; junction bases outside the gene matches: 12. CDR1 and CDR2 (germline): SGDLS, YYNGEE. As DNA, the CDR3 is TGTGCCAGCAGCTCACCTCCCGGGGGGGCCAGCAATGAGCAGTTCTTC. Its protein is CASSSPPGGASNEQFF.

The rearrangement uses TRBV7-3 and TRBJ2-3; 8 nucleotides align to TRBD1. Germline trimming cut 5 bases from V and 1 base from J; bases unmatched to any gene: 8. Germline-derived CDR1 and CDR2 are SGHTA and FQGTGA. The length of the CDR3 is 16 residues. The CDR3: CASSVSGQVGTDTQYF. CDR3 coding DNA: TGTGCCAGCAGCGTATCGGGACAGGTCGGCACAGATACGCAGTATTTT. The full variable domain, its missing parts supplied by reference TRBV7-3 and TRBJ2-3, is GAGVSQTPSNKVTEKGKYVELRCDPISGHTALYWYRQSLGQGPEFLIYFQGTGAADDSGLPNDRFFAVRPEGSVSTLKIQRTERGDSAVYLCASSVSGQVGTDTQYFGPGTRLTVL.

V usage is TRBV19 and J usage is TRBJ1-1; D is undetermined. The V end was cut by 7 bases, the J end by 5 bases, with 17 bases between. The V gene's germline CDR1 is LNHDA and CDR2 SQIVND (reference sequence). The CDR3 consists of 14 residues. Here the CDR3 DNA reads TGTGCCAGTAATAGTAATCGGGGAAAGACTGAAGCTTTCTTT. Translation gives CASNSNRGKTEAFF.

This clone has a single count. This sequence joins TRBV7-2 and TRBJ2-5, with 11 bases that match TRBD2. The V and J ends lost 4 bases and 5 bases, in that order; junction bases with no gene match: 6. Germline CDR1 SGHTA, CDR2 FQGNSA. The CDR3 sequence is 15 residues long. The DNA of the CDR3 is TGTGCCAGCAGCTCGGTTGCTAGCGGGGGGGAGACCCAGTACTTC. It yields the protein CASSSVASGGETQYF.

V gene TRBV4-2 combines with J gene TRBJ2-3; D is undetermined. This CDR3 comprises 20 residues. Trimming took off 0 bases at V and 0 bases at J, with 22 bases between the two ends. Germline V gene data show CDR1 as LGHNA and CDR2 as YNFKEQ. As DNA, the CDR3 is TGTGCCAGCAGCCAAGAATCTGCCACTTCAGGCGTACTCAGCACAGATACGCAGTATTTT. Protein: CASSQESATSGVLSTDTQYF.

Here the CDR3 reads CASSLDRNQPQHF. The CDR3 DNA reads as TGTGCCAGCAGCTTAGACCGGAATCAGCCCCAGCATTTT. The chain carries TRBV11-2 and TRBJ1-5; no definite D call. Germline assignment: CDR1 SGHAT and CDR2 FQNNGV. V lost 0 bases and J 4 bases, leaving 4 bases between the germline ends. The CDR3 spans 13 residues.

V usage is TRBV5-1 and J usage is TRBJ1-2; 9 nucleotides line up with TRBD1. V was clipped by 3 bases and J by 7 bases; unmatched bases: 7. The germline gives CDR1 SGHRS, CDR2 YFSETQ. CDR3 length: 14 residues. The CDR3 here is CASSSTQGAGGYTF. Written as DNA, the CDR3 is TGCGCCAGCAGCTCGACACAGGGGGCGGGTGGCTACACCTTC.

This clone is a singleton in its sample. This chain links TRBV7-7 with TRBJ2-2; 7 nucleotides agree with TRBD2. V lost 5 bases, J lost 4 bases, and 4 bases stayed unmatched. The CDR3 sequence is 14 residues long. Germline V lookup: CDR1 SSHAT, CDR2 FNYEAQ (reference sequence). The DNA for the CDR3 is TGTGCCAGCAGCCGAAGCGGGGTCACCGGGGAGCTGTTTTTT. Protein product: CASSRSGVTGELFF.

V and J are TRBV5-5 and TRBJ2-1, with 8 bases aligning to TRBD1. V gave up 3 bases and J gave up 9 bases; unmatched junction bases: 8. The germline V gene has CDR1 SGHKS and CDR2 YYEKEE (reference sequence). The CDR3 sequence is 14 residues long. The CDR3 bases are TGTGCCAGCAGCTGGGAGACAGGGGTCGCTGAGCAGTTCTTC. Encoded protein: CASSWETGVAEQFF.

Details on this clone: The junction differs from germline at one of its ends, possibly a read error. J is TRBJ2-1 and V is TRBV9; D is possibly TRBD1 (5 bases). Germline V gene lookup returns CDR1 SGDLS and CDR2 YYNGEE. This CDR3 has 13 amino acids. The CDR3 here is CANSIGHPNEQFF. In nucleotides, the CDR3 is TGTGCCAACAGCATTGGACACCCCAATGAGCAGTTCTTC. Complete variable domain (other parts from reference TRBV9 and TRBJ2-1): DSGVTQTPKHLITATGQRVTLRCSPRSGDLSVYWYQQSLDQGLQFLIQYYNGEERAKGNILERFSAQQFPDLHSELNLSSLELGDSALYFCANSIGHPNEQFFGPGTRLTVL.

V is TRBV4-3 and J is TRBJ1-2; unclear D gene. The ends were cut back, 0 bases at V and 4 bases at J, with 18 bases in the middle. This CDR3 is built from 17 residues. Germline CDR1 LGHNA, CDR2 YSLEER. The DNA for the CDR3 is TGCGCCAGCAGCCAAGATGGGATGGGAGGGCCAACCTATGGCTACACCTTC. Its translation is CASSQDGMGGPTYGYTF.

This chain joins TRBV6-1 and TRBJ1-1; TRBD1 might be the D (5 bases). The CDR3 is made up of 15 amino acids. Germline V gene lookup returns CDR1 MNHNS and CDR2 SASEGT. V lost 2 bases to trimming and J lost 4 bases, with 14 bases between them. Written as DNA, the CDR3 is TGTGCCAGCAGTGAAATGACAGCCGTGGGCACTGAAGCTTTCTTT. Protein: CASSEMTAVGTEAFF.

The chain has TRBV30 and TRBJ2-7; maybe TRBD2 (6 bases). Trimming stripped 2 bases from V and 6 bases from J, with 23 bases between. Germline-derived CDR1 and CDR2 are GTSNPN and SVGIG (reference sequence). CDR3 length equals 16 residues. CDR3 nucleotides: TGTGCCTGGAGTCCTCCGGGACTTACAGGCTCCCGCGAGCAGTACTTC. As protein: CAWSPPGLTGSREQYF. The whole variable domain, remainder taken from reference TRBV30 and TRBJ2-7, is SQTIHQWPATLVQPVGSPLSLECTVEGTSNPNLYWYRQAAGRGLQLLFYSVGIGQISSEVPQNLSASRPQDRQFILSSKKLLLSDSGFYLCAWSPPGLTGSREQYFGPGTRLTVT.

CDR3 in DNA: TGTGCCAGCAGCCCGGGGACTAGCGGGGGATGGGATACGCAGTATTTT. Protein sequence: CASSPGTSGGWDTQYF. This chain links TRBV11-2 with TRBJ2-3; 14 nucleotides line up with TRBD2. Germline-derived CDR1 and CDR2 are SGHAT and FQNNGV. This CDR3 region has 16 residues. V shed 5 bases, J shed 6 bases, and the junction held 7 bases outside the gene matches.